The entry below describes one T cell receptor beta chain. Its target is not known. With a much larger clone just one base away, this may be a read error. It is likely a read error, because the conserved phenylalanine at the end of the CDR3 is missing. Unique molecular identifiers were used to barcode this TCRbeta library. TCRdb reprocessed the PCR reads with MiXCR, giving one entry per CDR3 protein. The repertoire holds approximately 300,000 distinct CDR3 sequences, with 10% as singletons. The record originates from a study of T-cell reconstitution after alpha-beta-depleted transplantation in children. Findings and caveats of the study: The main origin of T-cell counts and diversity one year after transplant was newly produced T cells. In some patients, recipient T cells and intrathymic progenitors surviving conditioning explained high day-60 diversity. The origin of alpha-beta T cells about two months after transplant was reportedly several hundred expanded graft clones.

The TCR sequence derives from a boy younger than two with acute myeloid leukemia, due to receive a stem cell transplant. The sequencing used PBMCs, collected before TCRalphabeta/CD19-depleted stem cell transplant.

The CDR3 DNA reads as TGCGCCAGCAGCCAAGATAGGACAGTTGCTGAAGCTTTCCTT. Its translation: CASSQDRTVAEAFL. The rearrangement joins TRBV4-1 to TRBJ1-1, with a possible D match to TRBD1 (6 bases). There are 14 residues in the CDR3. Germline V gene lookup returns CDR1 MGHRA and CDR2 YSYEKL. V shed 0 bases and J shed 6 bases, with 11 bases lying between them.